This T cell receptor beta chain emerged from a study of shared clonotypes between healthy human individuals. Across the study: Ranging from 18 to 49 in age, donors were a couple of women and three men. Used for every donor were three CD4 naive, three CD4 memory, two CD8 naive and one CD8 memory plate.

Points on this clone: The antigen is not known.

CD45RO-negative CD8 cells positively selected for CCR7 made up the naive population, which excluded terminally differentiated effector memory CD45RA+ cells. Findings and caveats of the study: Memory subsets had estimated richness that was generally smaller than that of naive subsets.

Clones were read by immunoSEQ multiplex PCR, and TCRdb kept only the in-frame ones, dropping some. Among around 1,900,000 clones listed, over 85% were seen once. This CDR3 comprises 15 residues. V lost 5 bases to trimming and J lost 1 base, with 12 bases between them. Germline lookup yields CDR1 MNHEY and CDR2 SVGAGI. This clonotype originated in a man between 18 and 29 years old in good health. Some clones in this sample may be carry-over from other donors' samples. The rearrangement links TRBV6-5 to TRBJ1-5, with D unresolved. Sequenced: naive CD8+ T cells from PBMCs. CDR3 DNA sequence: TGTGCCAGCAGTCCACTTTGGGGAAGCAATCAGCCCCAGCATTTT. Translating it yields CASSPLWGSNQPQHF.